Presented here are 16 T cell receptor beta chains from one specimen sequenced in a study of cytomegalovirus exposure and HLA in healthy donors. In the PCR, 60 Vbeta and 13 Jbeta primers were used. Clones were sequenced by immunoSEQ multiplex PCR, and TCRdb holds only the in-frame ones, with some missing. Among roughly 190,000 clones, 70% to 80% were seen once, and the ten largest hold about 2.2%. Sample: PBMCs. These receptors were obtained from a woman aged 45-65 years in good health and CMV-seronegative.

V is TRBV7-2 and J is TRBJ2-1; no firm D call. Between the trimmed V and J ends, which lost 6 bases and 7 bases, there was a span of 19 bases. The CDR3 spans 15 residues. Germline CDR1 is SGHTA and CDR2 is FQGNSA. The CDR3 reads CASSFGRRRTNEQFF. The CDR3 DNA reads TGTGCCAGCAGTTTTGGCCGCCGAAGAACGAATGAGCAGTTCTTC.

V gene TRBV28 combines with J gene TRBJ1-5, with D hard to call. Germline CDR1 and CDR2: MDHEN and SYDVKM. Trimming left V 2 bases short and J 6 bases short, with 11 bases between. This CDR3 has 14 amino acids. As DNA, the CDR3 is TGTGCCAGCAGTTTACCCCTCCTACGTCAGCCCCAGCATTTT. Translating it yields CASSLPLLRQPQHF.

This clone occurred once. The rearrangement uses TRBV10-3 and TRBJ1-4; D is perhaps TRBD1 (5 bases). The CDR3 runs to 13 residues. Germline CDR1 ENHRY, CDR2 SYGVKD. The CDR3 sequence: CGTSGGTDEKLFF. The CDR3 DNA is TGTGGTACCTCGGGGGGGACGGATGAAAAACTGTTTTTT.

J is TRBJ1-1 and V is TRBV19; D is ambiguous. The CDR3 sequence is 12 residues long. Trimming removed 6 bases from V and 7 bases from J, with 12 bases in between. Germline V lookup: CDR1 LNHDA, CDR2 SQIVND (reference sequence). The CDR3 DNA is TGTGCCAGTAGGACCGACACGGATGAAGCTTTCTTT. Residues: CASRTDTDEAFF. Drawing the rest from reference TRBV19 and TRBJ1-1, the complete variable domain is DGGITQSPKYLFRKEGQNVTLSCEQNLNHDAMYWYRQDPGQGLRLIYYSQIVNDFQKGDIAEGYSVSREKKESFPLTVTSAQKNPTAFYLCASRTDTDEAFFGQGTRLTVV.

This clone was counted only a few times. V and J are TRBV6-5 and TRBJ2-1; D possibly corresponds to TRBD1 (5 bases). There are 15 residues in the CDR3. Germline-derived CDR1 and CDR2 are MNHEY and SVGAGI. Trimming shortened V by 6 bases and J by 8 bases, and 20 bases separated the two germline ends. The CDR3: CASSPDIFASYEQFF. The CDR3 DNA follows: TGTGCCAGCAGCCCGGACATATTCGCCTCCTATGAGCAGTTCTTC.

This clone was seen once. The CDR3 spells CASSYSLAGTSETQYF. The CDR3 DNA sequence: TGTGCCAGCAGTTACTCGCTAGCGGGAACCTCAGAGACCCAGTACTTC. This chain uses TRBV6-6 with TRBJ2-5, with TRBD2 matching 9 bases. Germline V gene data show CDR1 as MNHNY and CDR2 as SVGAGI (reference sequence). The CDR3 length is 16 residues. V shed 0 bases, J shed 4 bases, and the junction held 6 bases outside the gene matches.

This rearrangement joins TRBV6-5 to TRBJ1-5, with D perhaps matching TRBD1 (6 bases). This CDR3 has 15 amino acids. The germline gives CDR1 MNHEY, CDR2 SVGAGI. V lost 6 bases and J lost 5, with 17 bases in between. The CDR3 loop is CASRPLTGPHQPQHF. CDR3 nucleotide sequence: TGTGCCAGCAGGCCTCTGACAGGCCCCCATCAGCCCCAGCATTTT.

About this clone: A junction boundary mismatches the germline segment, possibly from a read error. This chain links TRBV7-7 with TRBJ2-3; no clear D gene. The CDR3 spans 15 residues. Germline V gives CDR1 SSHAT, CDR2 FNYEAQ (reference sequence). DNA of the CDR3: TGTGCTAGCAGCTTACTACCTCTTCAAACAGATACGCAGTATTTT. Amino acids: CASSLLPLQTDTQYF.

This chain joins TRBV5-4 and TRBJ1-1, with D perhaps matching TRBD1 (6 bases). The CDR3 length is 14 residues. Between the trimmed V and J ends, which lost 0 bases and 3 bases, there was a span of 9 bases. CDR1 and CDR2 from the germline V gene are SGHNT and YYREEE (reference sequence). CDR3 nucleotide sequence: TGTGCCAGCAGCTTGGGGGGGCTTGACACTGAAGCTTTCTTT. Its protein is CASSLGGLDTEAFF. The full variable domain, its missing parts supplied by reference TRBV5-4 and TRBJ1-1, is ETGVTQSPTHLIKTRGQQVTLRCSSQSGHNTVSWYQQALGQGPQFIFQYYREEENGRGNFPPRFSGLQFPNYSSELNVNALELDDSALYLCASSLGGLDTEAFFGQGTRLTVV.

The rearrangement joins TRBV19 to TRBJ1-1, with no clear D. V was pared by 5 bases and J by 2 bases, with 6 bases between. In germline, CDR1 is LNHDA, CDR2 SQIVND (reference sequence). This CDR3 comprises 12 residues. The CDR3 reads CASSPVNTEAFF. The CDR3 bases are TGTGCCAGTAGTCCGGTAAACACTGAAGCTTTCTTT. The full variable domain, rest sourced from reference TRBV19 and TRBJ1-1, is DGGITQSPKYLFRKEGQNVTLSCEQNLNHDAMYWYRQDPGQGLRLIYYSQIVNDFQKGDIAEGYSVSREKKESFPLTVTSAQKNPTAFYLCASSPVNTEAFFGQGTRLTVV.

The rearrangement joins TRBV5-1 to TRBJ1-2; possibly TRBD1 for D (6 bases). The CDR3 is 12 residues long. Between the trimmed V and J ends, which lost 6 bases and 2 bases, there was a span of 8 bases. The germline V gene has CDR1 SGHRS and CDR2 YFSETQ. The CDR3 DNA sequence: TGCGCCAGCACGCAGGGGAACTATGGCTACACCTTC. Translating it yields CASTQGNYGYTF.

The V gene is TRBV5-6, the J gene TRBJ1-2; tentative D call: TRBD1 (6 bases). CDR3 length equals 13 residues. Trimming pared 4 bases from V and 8 bases from J, leaving 15 bases between. Germline V gene sequence: CDR1 SGHDT, CDR2 YYEEEE. The CDR3 DNA reads as TGTGCCAGCAGCCCCGGGGGGCCTTGGGGCTACACCTTC. Protein sequence: CASSPGGPWGYTF.

The rearrangement links TRBV18 to TRBJ1-3, with D perhaps matching TRBD1 (5 bases). The CDR3 totals 17 residues. Germline loops: CDR1 KGHSH, CDR2 LQKENI. The ends were cut back, 2 bases at V and 0 bases at J, with 14 bases in the middle. CDR3 loop: CASSPTRQLSSGNTIYF. CDR3 nucleotides: TGTGCCAGCTCACCAACCAGACAGTTAAGCTCTGGAAACACCATATATTTT.

This chain joins TRBV10-3 and TRBJ1-1, with D unresolved. This CDR3 is built from 13 residues. V gave up 10 bases and J gave up 1 base, with 13 bases separating them. CDR1 is ENHRY, CDR2 SYGVKD, per germline. The CDR3 region is CATLRDTNTEAFF. CDR3 DNA sequence: TGTGCCACCCTCCGGGATACGAACACTGAAGCTTTCTTT.

The genes are TRBV5-5 and TRBJ2-5, with unresolved D. CDR1 is SGHKS, CDR2 YYEKEE, per germline (reference sequence). The CDR3 is made up of 12 amino acids. Trimming pared 4 bases from V and 4 bases from J, leaving 8 bases between. CDR3 sequence (DNA): TGTGCCAGCAGCCGTCTCGGAGAGACCCAGTACTTC. It codes for CASSRLGETQYF.

The rearrangement uses TRBV30 and TRBJ1-1; possibly TRBD1 for D (6 bases). The V gene's germline CDR1 is GTSNPN and CDR2 SVGIG (reference sequence). The germline V and J ends were trimmed by 2 bases and 1 base, with 11 bases remaining between them. The CDR3 spans 14 residues. DNA of the CDR3: TGTGCCTGGAGTTCTCTGACAGGGAACACTGAAGCTTTCTTT. Its translation: CAWSSLTGNTEAFF.